The rows below give T cell receptor beta chains drawn from one sample of a study of shared clonotypes between healthy human individuals. Data came from immunoSEQ multiplex PCR; TCRdb stores just in-frame clones and leaves some out. This table has about 2,500,000 clones, more than 80% appearing once. Sequencing was done on a sample of naive CD4+ T cells sorted from blood. Receptors originate from a man aged 18 to 29 in good health. Both conserved end residues are part of each CDR3. The D gene is left open where the match is weak. Clone size is not always given. Where it is, it says once, few, many or a class for expanded clones.

clone_size	j_call	v_call	d_call	cdr3_aa	cdr3_nt
NA	TRBJ2-7	TRBV20-1	NA	CRRQGDYEQYF	TGCAGGCGTCAAGGAGACTACGAGCAGTACTTC
NA	TRBJ2-2	TRBV6-5	TRBD1	CASRTGTGVTGELFF	TGTGCCAGCAGAACAGGGACAGGGGTCACCGGGGAGCTGTTTTTT
once	TRBJ1-6	TRBV28	TRBD1	CASMGGQSYNSPLHF	TGTGCCAGCATGGGGGGACAGAGCTATAATTCACCCCTCCACTTT
NA	TRBJ2-7	TRBV15	NA	CATSRGLSYEQYF	TGTGCCACCAGCAGAGGGCTCAGCTACGAGCAGTACTTC
NA	TRBJ1-6	TRBV5-4	NA	CASSPDRYNSPLHF	TGTGCCAGCAGCCCCGACAGATATAATTCACCCCTCCACTTT
once	TRBJ1-6	TRBV19	NA	CASSVQGVNSPLHF	TGTGCCAGTAGTGTACAGGGTGTCAATTCACCCCTCCACTTT
once	TRBJ2-6	TRBV2	NA	CASSLGGAGANVLTF	TGTGCCAGCAGTTTAGGAGGAGCTGGGGCCAACGTCCTGACTTTC
NA	TRBJ2-5	TRBV18	TRBD2	CASSPPARKSSGEETQYF	TGTGCCAGCTCACCACCGGCACGAAAGTCCAGCGGGGAAGAGACCCAGTACTTC
NA	TRBJ2-4	TRBV11-2	NA	CASSFGRAVGNIQYF	TGTGCCAGCAGCTTTGGACGGGCAGTGGGAAACATTCAGTACTTC
NA	TRBJ2-1	TRBV19	TRBD2	CASSARLAGAINEQFF	TGTGCCAGTAGTGCCAGACTAGCGGGGGCCATCAATGAGCAGTTCTTC
NA	TRBJ1-6	TRBV6-5	NA	CASKDMCRLESPLHF	TGTGCCAGTAAGGACATGTGCAGATTGGAGTCACCCCTCCACTTT
NA	TRBJ2-7	TRBV5-1	NA	CASSLERGDEQYF	TGCGCCAGCAGCTTGGAACGAGGGGACGAGCAGTACTTC
NA	TRBJ2-7	TRBV29-1	NA	CSVEDGGEQYF	TGCAGCGTTGAAGATGGGGGGGAGCAGTACTTC
NA	TRBJ1-5	TRBV7-9	NA	CASSLASQGISNQPQHF	TGTGCCAGCAGCTTAGCAAGTCAGGGGATTAGCAATCAGCCCCAGCATTTT
NA	TRBJ1-4	TRBV5-1	NA	CASSLDRQDYEKLFF	TGCGCCAGCAGCTTGGATCGTCAAGATTATGAAAAACTGTTTTTT
NA	TRBJ2-7	TRBV5-6	NA	CASSSGGPYEQYF	TGTGCCAGCAGCTCTGGTGGCCCCTACGAGCAGTACTTC
NA	TRBJ2-1	TRBV30	NA	CAWSVHWRDSYNEQFF	TGTGCCTGGAGTGTCCACTGGCGGGACTCCTACAATGAGCAGTTCTTC
once	TRBJ2-3	TRBV4-1	NA	CASSQVGTDTQYF	TGCGCCAGCAGCCAAGTAGGTACAGATACGCAGTATTTT
NA	TRBJ1-5	TRBV4-3	NA	CASSQDLGNQPQHF	TGCGCCAGCAGCCAAGACCTTGGTAATCAGCCCCAGCATTTT
NA	TRBJ2-1	TRBV30	TRBD1	CAWQGQLFNEQFF	TGTGCCTGGCAGGGACAGCTATTCAATGAGCAGTTCTTC
NA	TRBJ1-5	TRBV28	NA	CASSPPDFNQPQHF	TGTGCCAGCAGCCCACCGGACTTCAATCAGCCCCAGCATTTT
NA	TRBJ2-7	TRBV11-2	NA	CASSLDPRSGQYF	TGTGCCAGCAGCTTAGATCCGCGGTCGGGGCAGTACTTC
NA	TRBJ2-3	TRBV9	TRBD2	CASSSRTSGTDTQYF	TGTGCCAGCAGCTCCCGGACTAGCGGGACAGATACGCAGTATTTT
NA	TRBJ2-2	TRBV27	TRBD1	CASSTDRAAPLRGLFF	TGTGCCAGCAGTACCGACAGGGCGGCGCCCTTAAGGGGGCTGTTTTTT
NA	TRBJ2-2	TRBV10-1	TRBD1	CASSPGTENTGELFF	TGCGCCAGCAGTCCCGGGACAGAGAACACCGGGGAGCTGTTTTTT
NA	TRBJ2-7	TRBV7-9	TRBD2	CASSPGLAGGFYEQYF	TGTGCCAGCAGCCCGGGACTAGCGGGAGGCTTTTACGAGCAGTACTTC
NA	TRBJ2-7	TRBV5-1	TRBD2	CASSSLAGAAYEQYF	TGCGCCAGCAGCTCACTAGCGGGAGCTGCCTACGAGCAGTACTTC
NA	TRBJ2-7	TRBV27	NA	CASSFTSLGRHEQYF	TGTGCCAGCAGTTTCACAAGTCTCGGACGCCACGAGCAGTACTTC
NA	TRBJ2-2	TRBV6-6	NA	CASSSSTGELFF	TGTGCCAGCAGTTCGAGCACCGGGGAGCTGTTTTTT
NA	TRBJ1-4	TRBV11-2	TRBD1	CASSRLGTGSEKLFF	TGTGCCAGCAGCCGCCTCGGGACAGGGAGTGAAAAACTGTTTTTT
NA	TRBJ2-5	TRBV5-4	TRBD2	CASSLELAGQETQYF	TGTGCCAGCAGCTTGGAACTAGCGGGCCAAGAGACCCAGTACTTC
NA	TRBJ1-3	TRBV18	NA	CASSPLVGSGNTIYF	TGTGCCAGCTCACCCCTGGTGGGCTCTGGAAACACCATATATTTT
NA	TRBJ2-7	TRBV6-1	TRBD2	CASGGGTLIYEQYF	TGTGCCAGCGGCGGGGGAACCCTTATATACGAGCAGTACTTC
NA	TRBJ1-2	TRBV5-1	NA	CASSLELQGFYGYTF	TGCGCCAGCAGCTTGGAATTGCAGGGCTTCTATGGCTACACCTTC
NA	TRBJ1-4	TRBV6-1	NA	CASSFFSAPNEKLFF	TGTGCCAGCAGTTTTTTCTCAGCCCCTAATGAAAAACTGTTTTTT